This T cell receptor (beta chain) was captured in a study of T cell changes during pregnancy in multiple sclerosis. The CDR3 extends over 16 amino acids. The V segment lost 5 bases and the J segment 5 bases; nucleotides outside the gene matches: 13. Germline V gives CDR1 SGHTA, CDR2 FQGTGA. TCRdb keeps only in-frame clones here, not all; method: immunoSEQ multiplex PCR. The table shows about 99,000 clones, with roughly 92% occurring only once. The source was peripheral blood, collected after pregnancy. The V call is TRBV7-3, the J call TRBJ2-3, with 7 positions matching TRBD2. The receptor comes from a female donor with multiple sclerosis, enrolled in a pregnancy study. As DNA, the CDR3 is TGTGCCAGCAGCCTGGGAGTTAGCGGGTTTGGAGATACGCAGTATTTT. It codes for CASSLGVSGFGDTQYF.